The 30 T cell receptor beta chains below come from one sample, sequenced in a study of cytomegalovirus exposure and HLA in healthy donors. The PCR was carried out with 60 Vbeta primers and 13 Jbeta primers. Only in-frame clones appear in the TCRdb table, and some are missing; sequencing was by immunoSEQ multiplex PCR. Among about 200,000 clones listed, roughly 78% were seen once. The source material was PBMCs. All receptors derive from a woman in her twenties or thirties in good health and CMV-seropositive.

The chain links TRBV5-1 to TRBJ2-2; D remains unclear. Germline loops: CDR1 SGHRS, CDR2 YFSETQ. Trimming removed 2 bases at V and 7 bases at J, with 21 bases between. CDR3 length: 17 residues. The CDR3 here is CASSFRSFPAENGELFF. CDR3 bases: TGCGCCAGCAGCTTTCGGTCATTTCCCGCGGAAAACGGGGAGCTGTTTTTT.

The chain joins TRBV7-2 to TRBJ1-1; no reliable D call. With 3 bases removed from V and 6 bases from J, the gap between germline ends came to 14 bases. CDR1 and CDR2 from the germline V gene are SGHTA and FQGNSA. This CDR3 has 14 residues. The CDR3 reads CASSFFTLKPEAFF. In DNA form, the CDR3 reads TGTGCCAGCAGCTTTTTTACGTTAAAGCCTGAAGCTTTCTTT.

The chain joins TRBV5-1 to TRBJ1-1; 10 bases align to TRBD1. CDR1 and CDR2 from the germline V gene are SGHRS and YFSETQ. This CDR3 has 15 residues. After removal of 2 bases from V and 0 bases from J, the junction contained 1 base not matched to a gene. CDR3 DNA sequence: TGCGCCAGCAGCTTTGGGACAGGGGTGAACACTGAAGCTTTCTTT. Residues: CASSFGTGVNTEAFF.

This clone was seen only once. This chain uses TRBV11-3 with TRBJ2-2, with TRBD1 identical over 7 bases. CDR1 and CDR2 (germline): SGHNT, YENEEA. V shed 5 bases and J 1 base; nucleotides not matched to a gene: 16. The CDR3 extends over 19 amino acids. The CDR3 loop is CASSPEGRQGPENTGELFF. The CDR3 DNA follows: TGTGCCAGCAGCCCCGAGGGCCGACAGGGACCCGAGAACACCGGGGAGCTGTTTTTT.

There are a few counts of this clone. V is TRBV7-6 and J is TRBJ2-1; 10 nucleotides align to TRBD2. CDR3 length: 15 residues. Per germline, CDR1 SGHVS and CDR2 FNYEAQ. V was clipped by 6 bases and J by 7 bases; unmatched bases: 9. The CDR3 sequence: CASSASGGDSNEQFF. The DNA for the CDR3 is TGTGCCAGCAGTGCAAGCGGGGGGGACTCTAATGAGCAGTTCTTC.

The CDR3 loop is CASTPERAIGYTF. The CDR3 DNA reads as TGTGCCAGCACCCCCGAGAGGGCTATCGGCTACACCTTC. The rearrangement joins TRBV6-5 to TRBJ1-2; D gene uncertain. V dropped 7 bases and J dropped 8 bases, with 17 bases sitting between them. This CDR3 is 13 amino acids long. CDR1 and CDR2 from the germline V gene are MNHEY and SVGAGI.

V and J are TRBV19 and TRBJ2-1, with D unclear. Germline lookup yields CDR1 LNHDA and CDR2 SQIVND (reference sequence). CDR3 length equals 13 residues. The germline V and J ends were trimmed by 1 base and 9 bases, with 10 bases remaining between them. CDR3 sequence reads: CASSIGGEFEQFF. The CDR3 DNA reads TGTGCCAGTAGTATAGGAGGAGAGTTTGAGCAGTTCTTC. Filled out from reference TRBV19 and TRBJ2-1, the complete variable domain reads DGGITQSPKYLFRKEGQNVTLSCEQNLNHDAMYWYRQDPGQGLRLIYYSQIVNDFQKGDIAEGYSVSREKKESFPLTVTSAQKNPTAFYLCASSIGGEFEQFFGPGTRLTVL.

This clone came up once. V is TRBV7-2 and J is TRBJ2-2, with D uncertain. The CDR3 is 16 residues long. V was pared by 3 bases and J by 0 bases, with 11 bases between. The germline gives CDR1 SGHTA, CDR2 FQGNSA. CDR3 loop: CASSFSRTSNTGELFF. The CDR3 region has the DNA TGTGCCAGCAGCTTTTCTAGAACATCGAACACCGGGGAGCTGTTTTTT.

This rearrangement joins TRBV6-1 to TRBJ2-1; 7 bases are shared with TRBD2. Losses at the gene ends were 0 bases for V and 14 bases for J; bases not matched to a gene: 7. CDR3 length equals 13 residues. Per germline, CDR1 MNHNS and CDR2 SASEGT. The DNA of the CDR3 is TGTGCCAGCAGTGAAGCTTACAGAGCGGGAAAGTTCTTC. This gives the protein CASSEAYRAGKFF.

CDR3 residues: CASSFQGLNTEAFF. DNA for the CDR3: TGTGCCAGCAGCTTTCAGGGTTTGAACACTGAAGCTTTCTTT. This chain uses TRBV7-9 with TRBJ1-1, with D perhaps TRBD1 (5 bases). This CDR3 is 14 amino acids long. Trimming pared 3 bases from V and 0 bases from J, leaving 8 bases between. Germline V gene lookup returns CDR1 SEHNR and CDR2 FQNEAQ (reference sequence).

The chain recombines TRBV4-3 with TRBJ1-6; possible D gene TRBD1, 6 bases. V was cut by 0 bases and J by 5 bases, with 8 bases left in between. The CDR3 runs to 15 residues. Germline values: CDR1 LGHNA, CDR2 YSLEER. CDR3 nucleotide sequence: TGCGCCAGCAGCCAAGAACAGGGTAATAATTCACCCCTCCACTTT. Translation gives CASSQEQGNNSPLHF.

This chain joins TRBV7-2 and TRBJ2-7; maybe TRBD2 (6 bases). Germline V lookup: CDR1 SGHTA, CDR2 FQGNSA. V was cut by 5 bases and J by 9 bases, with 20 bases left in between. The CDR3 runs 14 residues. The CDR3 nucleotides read TGTGCCAGCAGCCCCCCGGGAGAGATGGATTGGCAGTACTTC. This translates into CASSPPGEMDWQYF.

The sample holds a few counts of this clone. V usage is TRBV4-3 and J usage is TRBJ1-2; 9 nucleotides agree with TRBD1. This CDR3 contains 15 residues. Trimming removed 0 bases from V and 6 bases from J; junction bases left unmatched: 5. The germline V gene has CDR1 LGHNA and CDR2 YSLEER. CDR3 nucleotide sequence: TGCGCCAGCAGCCAAGATGGGACAGGGAGTGATGGCTACACCTTC. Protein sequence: CASSQDGTGSDGYTF.

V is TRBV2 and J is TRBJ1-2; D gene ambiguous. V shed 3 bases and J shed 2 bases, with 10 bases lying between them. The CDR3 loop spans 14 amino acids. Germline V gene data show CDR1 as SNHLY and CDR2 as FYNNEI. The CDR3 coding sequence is TGTGCCAGCAGTGAGGCTTCCCGAAACTATGGCTACACCTTC. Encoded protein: CASSEASRNYGYTF.

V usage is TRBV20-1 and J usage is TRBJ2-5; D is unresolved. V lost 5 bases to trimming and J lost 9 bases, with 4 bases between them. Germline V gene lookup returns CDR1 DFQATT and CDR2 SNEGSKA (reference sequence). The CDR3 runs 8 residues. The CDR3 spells CSAPPQYF. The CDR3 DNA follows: TGCAGTGCTCCTCCCCAGTACTTC.

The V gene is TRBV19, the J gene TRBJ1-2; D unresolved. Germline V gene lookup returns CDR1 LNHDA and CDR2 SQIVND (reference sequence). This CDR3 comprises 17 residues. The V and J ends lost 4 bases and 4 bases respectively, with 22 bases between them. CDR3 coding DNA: TGTGCCAGTAGTACGCCTAAGGCACCGGAGGATGGCTATGGCTACACCTTC. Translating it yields CASSTPKAPEDGYGYTF.

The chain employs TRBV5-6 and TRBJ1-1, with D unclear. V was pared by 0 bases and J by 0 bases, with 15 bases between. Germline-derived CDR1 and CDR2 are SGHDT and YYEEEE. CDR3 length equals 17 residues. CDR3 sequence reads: CASSLGAAGHMNTEAFF. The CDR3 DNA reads TGTGCCAGCAGCTTGGGAGCGGCAGGTCATATGAACACTGAAGCTTTCTTT. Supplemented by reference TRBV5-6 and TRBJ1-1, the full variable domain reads DAGVTQSPTHLIKTRGQQVTLRCSPKSGHDTVSWYQQALGQGPQFIFQYYEEEERQRGNFPDRFSGHQFPNYSSELNVNALLLGDSALYLCASSLGAAGHMNTEAFFGQGTRLTVV.

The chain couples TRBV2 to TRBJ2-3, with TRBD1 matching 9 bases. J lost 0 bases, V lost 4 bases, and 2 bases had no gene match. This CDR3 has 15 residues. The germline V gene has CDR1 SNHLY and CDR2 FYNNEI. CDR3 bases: TGTGCCAGCAGTGCACAGGGGGCCAGCACAGATACGCAGTATTTT. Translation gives CASSAQGASTDTQYF.

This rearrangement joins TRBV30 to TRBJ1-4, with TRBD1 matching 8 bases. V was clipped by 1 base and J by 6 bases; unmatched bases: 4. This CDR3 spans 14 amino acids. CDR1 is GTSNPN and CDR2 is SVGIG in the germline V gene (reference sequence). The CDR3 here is CAWSGTGIDEKLFF. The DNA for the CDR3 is TGTGCCTGGAGTGGGACAGGGATAGATGAAAAACTGTTTTTT. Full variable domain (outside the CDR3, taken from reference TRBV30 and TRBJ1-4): SQTIHQWPATLVQPVGSPLSLECTVEGTSNPNLYWYRQAAGRGLQLLFYSVGIGQISSEVPQNLSASRPQDRQFILSSKKLLLSDSGFYLCAWSGTGIDEKLFFGSGTQLSVL.

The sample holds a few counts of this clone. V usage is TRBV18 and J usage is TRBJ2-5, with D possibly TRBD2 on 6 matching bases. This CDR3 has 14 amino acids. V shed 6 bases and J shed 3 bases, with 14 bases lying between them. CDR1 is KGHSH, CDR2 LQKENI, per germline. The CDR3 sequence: CASSQPTSEETQYF. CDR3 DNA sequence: TGTGCCAGCTCCCAGCCGACTAGTGAAGAGACCCAGTACTTC.

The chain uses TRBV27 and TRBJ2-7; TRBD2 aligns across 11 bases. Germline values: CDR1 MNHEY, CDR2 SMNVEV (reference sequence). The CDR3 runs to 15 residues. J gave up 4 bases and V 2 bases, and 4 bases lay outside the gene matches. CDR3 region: CASSLSSGRAYEQYF. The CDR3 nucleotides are TGTGCCAGCAGTTTAAGTAGCGGGAGGGCTTACGAGCAGTACTTC.

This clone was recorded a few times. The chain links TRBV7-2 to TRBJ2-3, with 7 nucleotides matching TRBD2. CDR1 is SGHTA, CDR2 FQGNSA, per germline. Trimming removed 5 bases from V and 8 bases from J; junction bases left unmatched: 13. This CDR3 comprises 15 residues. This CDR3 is CASSPIPGTTVTQYF. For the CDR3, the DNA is TGTGCCAGCAGCCCGATACCAGGGACTACGGTTACGCAGTATTTT.

The CDR3 sequence: CASSTLFQGTRGYTF. Written as DNA, the CDR3 is TGCGCCAGCAGTACACTATTTCAGGGGACGCGCGGCTACACCTTC. The chain combines TRBV4-1 with TRBJ1-2, with TRBD1 as a possible D gene (6 bases). This CDR3 comprises 15 residues. V gave up 6 bases and J gave up 8 bases, with 22 bases separating them. Germline-derived CDR1 and CDR2 are MGHRA and YSYEKL.

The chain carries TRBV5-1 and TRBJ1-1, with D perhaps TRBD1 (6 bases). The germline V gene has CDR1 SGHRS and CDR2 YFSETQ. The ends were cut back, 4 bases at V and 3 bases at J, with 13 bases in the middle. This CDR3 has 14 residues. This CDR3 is CASSVQGRDTEAFF. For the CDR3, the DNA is TGCGCCAGCAGCGTACAGGGAAGGGACACTGAAGCTTTCTTT.

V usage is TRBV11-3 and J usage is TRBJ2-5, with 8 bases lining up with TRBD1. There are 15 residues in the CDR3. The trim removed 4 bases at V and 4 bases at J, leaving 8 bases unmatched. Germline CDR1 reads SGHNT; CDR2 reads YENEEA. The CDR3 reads CASSSQIGTGETQYF. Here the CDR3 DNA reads TGTGCCAGCAGCTCTCAGATCGGGACAGGAGAGACCCAGTACTTC.

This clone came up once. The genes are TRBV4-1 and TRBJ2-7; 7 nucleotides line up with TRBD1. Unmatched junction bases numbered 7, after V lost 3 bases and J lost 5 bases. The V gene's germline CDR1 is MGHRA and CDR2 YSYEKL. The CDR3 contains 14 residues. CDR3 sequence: CASSHPDRVHEQYF. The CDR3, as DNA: TGCGCCAGCAGCCATCCCGACAGGGTCCACGAGCAGTACTTC.

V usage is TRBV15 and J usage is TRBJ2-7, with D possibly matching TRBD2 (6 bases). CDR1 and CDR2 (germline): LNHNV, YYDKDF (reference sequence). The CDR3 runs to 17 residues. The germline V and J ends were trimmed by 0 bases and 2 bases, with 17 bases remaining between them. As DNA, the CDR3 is TGTGCCACCAGCAGAGATCGGGCAGGCGGGGCGGCCTACGAGCAGTACTTC. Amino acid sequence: CATSRDRAGGAAYEQYF.

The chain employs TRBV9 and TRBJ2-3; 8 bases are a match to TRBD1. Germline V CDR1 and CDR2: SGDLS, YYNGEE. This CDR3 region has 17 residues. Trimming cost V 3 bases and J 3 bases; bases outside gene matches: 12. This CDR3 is CASSAPRQGRLTDTQYF. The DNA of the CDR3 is TGTGCCAGCAGCGCCCCTCGACAGGGGAGATTAACAGATACGCAGTATTTT.

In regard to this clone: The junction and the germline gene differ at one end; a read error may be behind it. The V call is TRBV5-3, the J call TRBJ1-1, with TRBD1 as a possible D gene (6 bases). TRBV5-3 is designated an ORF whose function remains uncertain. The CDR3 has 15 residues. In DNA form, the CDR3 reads TGTGCCAGATGCTTTAAAAGGACAGTGAACACTGAAGCTTTCTTT. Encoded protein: CARCFKRTVNTEAFF.

CDR3 in amino acids: CASSPRPETGVRLGYGYTF. The DNA of the CDR3 is TGTGCCAGCAGCCCCCGCCCGGAGACAGGGGTGAGGTTAGGCTATGGCTACACCTTC. This sequence joins TRBV7-8 and TRBJ1-2; 8 positions agree with TRBD1. V gave up 5 bases and J gave up 4 bases; unmatched junction bases: 21. Germline values: CDR1 SGHVS, CDR2 FQNEAQ. The CDR3 sequence is 19 residues long.